This TCR beta chain originates from a study of OX40 agonist ivuxolimab in advanced cancers. Regarding the research as a whole: The costimulatory receptor OX40 (CD134) was targeted by ivuxolimab, a fully human IgG2 agonistic monoclonal antibody. Partial responses occurred in three dose-escalation patients, of whom one had hepatocellular carcinoma and two had cutaneous melanoma. Prior anti-PD-1, anti-PD-L1 or anti-CTLA-4 therapy was permitted, and checkpoint inhibitors had been received by roughly 40% of dose-escalation patients. Peripheral TCRbeta sequencing aimed to test whether ivuxolimab altered TCR sequence diversity and caused clonal T-cell expansion. The monotherapy dose-escalation portion (N of about 52 patients) of the phase I ivuxolimab trial is reported in the paper. Intravenous ivuxolimab was administered to patients every 2 weeks at six dose levels: 0.01, 0.1, 0.3, 1.5, 3 and 10 mg/kg. Of the roughly 53 patients in dose escalation, approximately 20 had hepatocellular carcinoma, about 15 had melanoma, 9 had renal cell carcinoma and 9 had head and neck cancer. In the dose-escalation cohort, around four fifths of patients were male, and the mean age was roughly 60 years with a range of 23 to 79.

Patients with a history of autoimmune disease or receiving systemic immunosuppression were excluded from the trial. Peripheral blood for TCR sequencing was drawn from every dose cohort at baseline, at cycle 4 day 1 and at cycle 7 day 1. Samples were obtained from an open-label, multicenter, first-in-human phase I dose-escalation trial of ivuxolimab. Adults with locally advanced or metastatic melanoma, renal cell carcinoma, hepatocellular carcinoma or head and neck squamous cell carcinoma were enrolled in the trial. Before TCR sequencing, CD4+ T cells and CD8+ T cells were sorted from peripheral blood as separate populations. About this clone: Its cognate antigen has yet to be identified. Base qualities are not provided; no much larger clone lies one nucleotide away.

What the authors observed across the whole study: In the 0.1-3.0 mg/kg groups, partial responders were among the patients with the lowest normalized peripheral clonal expansion, particularly in CD8+ T cells. After ivuxolimab, expanded clones were on average more numerous among CD8+ T cells than among CD4+ T cells. The antigen specificity of the clonally expanded peripheral T cells was not determined. Low levels of normalized T-cell clonal expansion were also seen in some patients who did not respond. Clonal expansion of both CD4+ and CD8+ blood T cells was observed from baseline to week 6 at doses 0.1 to 3.0 mg/kg.

CDR1 and CDR2, per the germline V gene (reference sequence), are LNHDA and SQIVND. V gives up 3 bases and J gives up 0 bases, and the segment between their germline ends measures 12 bases. Taken from cysteine to phenylalanine, the CDR3 has 16 residues. Only the CDR3 part of the read is kept: 48 bases, read in frame from the first base. For sequencing of the TCRbeta CDR3 region, genomic DNA was extracted from the sorted cells. The immunoSEQ Assay was used for sequencing of TCRbeta CDR3 regions. In TCRdb, the immuneACCESS table is reduced to in-frame sequences with V and J assigned. These tables do not hold every clone; where another copy was compared, an unresolved V gene accounts for under half, and the others remain unexplained. Here the sample has about 27,000 clones; roughly 90% occur a single time. The ten top clones hold 22% of the sample.

Sequences were derived from CD4+ or CD8+ T cells sorted from blood, sampled in a trial of the OX40 agonist ivuxolimab. The rearrangement combines TRBV19 with TRBJ1-5, with no reliable assignment of the D segment. This sequence was found in an adult with an advanced solid tumor such as melanoma, head and neck, liver or kidney cancer. The DNA sequence is given as TGTGCCAGTAGTATGGCCCCATATCTTAGCAATCAGCCCCAGCATTTT. Translated, this is CASSMAPYLSNQPQHF.